Listed below are T cell receptor beta chains from one sample, sequenced in a study of blood T cell repertoires in COVID-19. Sequencing was performed with immunoSEQ multiplex PCR; in TCRdb, only in-frame clones are kept and a portion is missing. The table lists about 190,000 clones, 65% to 85% of them singletons. The source material was PBMCs or T cells enriched from blood (not recorded which). The receptors shown here come from a woman aged 25-40 years who had recovered from COVID-19. Both conserved end residues are part of each CDR3. A D gene is named only where the DNA matches it firmly. Part of the rows lack a size; the others show once, few, many or a class for expanded clones.

V gene	D gene	J gene	clone size	CDR3 DNA	CDR3 protein
TRBV10-3	TRBD1	TRBJ2-1	NA	TGTGCCATCAGTCCTGGACAGGGAGGATGGGGTAATGAGCAGTTCTTC	CAISPGQGGWGNEQFF
TRBV11-2	TRBD1	TRBJ2-3	NA	TGTGCCAGCAGCTTAGCAGGGGGCGCAGATACGCAGTATTTT	CASSLAGGADTQYF
TRBV14	NA	TRBJ2-3	NA	TGTGCCAGCAGCCAGGTCCTAAGGGGAGGAAGAGATACGCAGTATTTT	CASSQVLRGGRDTQYF
TRBV11-2	TRBD2	TRBJ2-1	NA	TGTGCCAGCAGCCAGGGTCTGGGGCTAGCGGACTACAATGAGCAGTTCTTC	CASSQGLGLADYNEQFF
TRBV5-1	TRBD1	TRBJ1-4	NA	TGCGCCAGCAGCCCGAGCGAGGCCGGGACAGGGTTTCGATCTAATGAAAAACTGTTTTTT	CASSPSEAGTGFRSNEKLFF
TRBV5-1	TRBD1	TRBJ2-1	NA	TGCGCCAGCAGCTTGGGGACAGGGTACAATGAGCAGTTCTTC	CASSLGTGYNEQFF
TRBV19	NA	TRBJ1-3	NA	TGTGCCAGTAGTATAGGCAGATCCAGGGCTGGAAACACCATATATTTT	CASSIGRSRAGNTIYF
TRBV7-9	NA	TRBJ1-5	NA	TGTGCCAGCAGCTTTGACAAGGTTATAAGCAATCAGCCCCAGCATTTT	CASSFDKVISNQPQHF
TRBV5-8	NA	TRBJ1-5	NA	TGTGCCAGCAGCTACCGGGGTGGGGGCTGGAATCAGCCCCAGCATTTT	CASSYRGGGWNQPQHF
TRBV10-3	TRBD1	TRBJ1-2	NA	TGTGCCACAAACCGGGACAGAGTATATGGCTACACCTTC	CATNRDRVYGYTF
TRBV7-2	TRBD2	TRBJ2-2	NA	TGTGCCAGCAGCGCGACGACTAGCGGGGGGGCTCCCGGGGAGCTGTTTTTT	CASSATTSGGAPGELFF
TRBV7-2	NA	TRBJ1-1	NA	TGTGCCAGCAGCTTTCAACAGGAAGCTTTCTTT	CASSFQQEAFF
TRBV28	TRBD1	TRBJ1-1	once	TGTGCCAGCAGCCGGGACAGCTACATGAGCCTGAACACTGAAGCTTTCTTT	CASSRDSYMSLNTEAFF
TRBV25-1	TRBD1	TRBJ1-2	once	TGTGCCAGCACCAAGGGACAGGGGTATGTAGGGGATGGCTACACCTTC	CASTKGQGYVGDGYTF
TRBV11-3	NA	TRBJ2-3	NA	TGTGCCAGCAGCTTAGGCGGGACCAAAAACACAGATACGCAGTATTTT	CASSLGGTKNTDTQYF
TRBV19	NA	TRBJ1-2	NA	TGTGCCAGTAGTATAGAACCGGGGGACCCAGCTAACTATGGCTACACCTTC	CASSIEPGDPANYGYTF
TRBV11-2	TRBD2	TRBJ2-3	NA	TGTGCCAGCAGCCCGACTAGCAGGCCGCAGTATTTT	CASSPTSRPQYF
TRBV6-5	TRBD2	TRBJ2-1	NA	TGTGCCAGCAGTTACGTTAGCGGGAGCTACAATGAGCAGTTCTTC	CASSYVSGSYNEQFF
TRBV4-1	TRBD2	TRBJ2-1	NA	TGCGCCAGCAGCCCTCAGCGGGAGATGTACAATGAGCAGTTCTTC	CASSPQREMYNEQFF
TRBV19	NA	TRBJ1-1	NA	TGTGCCAGTTCAACAGACCTTATGAACACTGAAGCTTTCTTT	CASSTDLMNTEAFF
TRBV25-1	NA	TRBJ1-6	NA	TGTGCCAGCAGTGATAGAGGAGCCGTGTCCTCACCCCTCCACTTT	CASSDRGAVSSPLHF
TRBV7-6	NA	TRBJ2-5	NA	TGTGCCAGCAGCTTAAACCCGGGGATCCAGTACTTC	CASSLNPGIQYF
TRBV7-2	NA	TRBJ2-7	NA	TGTGCCAGCAGCAAAGGGACTTCCTACGAGCAGTACTTC	CASSKGTSYEQYF
TRBV29-1	TRBD1	TRBJ1-2	few	TGCAGCGTTGCGGCAGGGGGAGTATCTGGCTACACCTTC	CSVAAGGVSGYTF
TRBV19	TRBD2	TRBJ2-7	NA	TGTGCCAGTAGTATCGGGAGGTCCTACGAGCAGTACTTC	CASSIGRSYEQYF
TRBV19	NA	TRBJ2-1	once	TGTGCCAGTAGTATTGGGAGCTATGAGCAGTTCTTC	CASSIGSYEQFF
TRBV6-5	TRBD1	TRBJ1-6	NA	TGTGCCAGCAGCGATCCCGGACAGGGGAATTCACCCCTCCACTTT	CASSDPGQGNSPLHF
TRBV2	TRBD2	TRBJ2-5	NA	TGTGCCAGCAGTGAACAGGGGACTAGGGTTGGGACCCAGTACTTC	CASSEQGTRVGTQYF
TRBV4-1	NA	TRBJ1-5	NA	TGCGCCAGCAGCCAAGATCCTATCGGGCAGCCCCAGCATTTT	CASSQDPIGQPQHF